This TCR beta chain was recorded in a study of T cell responses to AZD1222 COVID-19 vaccine. Findings of the study overall: Unmutated variant regions reportedly attract nearly half of all spike-specific TCRs. Clonal diversity was possibly underestimated, and the donors were mostly white British, with more females.

The CDR3 has 14 residues. Trimming removed 7 bases at V and 0 bases at J, with 9 bases between. In germline, CDR1 is LNHDA, CDR2 SQIVND (reference sequence). A word on this clone: The antigen is not known.

Clones were read by immunoSEQ multiplex PCR, and TCRdb kept only the in-frame ones, dropping some. The repertoire holds 180,000 or so clones, with about 90% as singletons. Investigators merged groups given second doses at roughly 4 or roughly 12 weeks. The rearrangement links TRBV19 to TRBJ2-2; D is tentatively TRBD1 or TRBD2 (5 bases each). Sequenced here: peripheral blood, sampled 28 days after the second AZD1222 dose. The sequence was obtained from an adult who received the AZD1222 COVID-19 vaccine. The CDR3 protein is CASKGTANTGELFF. In DNA form, the CDR3 reads TGTGCCAGTAAGGGGACCGCGAACACCGGGGAGCTGTTTTTT.